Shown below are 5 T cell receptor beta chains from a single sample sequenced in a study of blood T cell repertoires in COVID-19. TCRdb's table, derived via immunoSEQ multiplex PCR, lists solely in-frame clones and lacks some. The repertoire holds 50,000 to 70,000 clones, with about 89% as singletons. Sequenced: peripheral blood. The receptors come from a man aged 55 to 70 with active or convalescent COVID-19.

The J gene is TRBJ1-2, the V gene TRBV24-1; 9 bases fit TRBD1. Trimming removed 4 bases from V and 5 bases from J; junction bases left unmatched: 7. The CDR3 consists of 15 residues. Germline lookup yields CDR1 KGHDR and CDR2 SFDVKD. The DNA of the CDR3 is TGTGCCACCAGTGACCGCGGGACAGGGATGTATGGCTACACCTTC. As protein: CATSDRGTGMYGYTF.

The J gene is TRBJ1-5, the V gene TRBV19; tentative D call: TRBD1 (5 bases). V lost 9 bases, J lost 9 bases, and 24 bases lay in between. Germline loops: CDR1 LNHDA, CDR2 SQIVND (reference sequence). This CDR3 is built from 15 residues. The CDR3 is CASEERDSKIRPQHF. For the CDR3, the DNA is TGTGCCAGCGAGGAACGGGACTCCAAAATCAGGCCCCAGCATTTT.

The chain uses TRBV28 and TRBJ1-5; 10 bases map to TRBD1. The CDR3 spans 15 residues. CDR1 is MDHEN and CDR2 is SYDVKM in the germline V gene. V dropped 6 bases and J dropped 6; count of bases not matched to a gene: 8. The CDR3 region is CASRPGQGFPQPQHF. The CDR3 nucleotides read TGTGCCAGCAGACCGGGACAGGGGTTCCCTCAGCCCCAGCATTTT.

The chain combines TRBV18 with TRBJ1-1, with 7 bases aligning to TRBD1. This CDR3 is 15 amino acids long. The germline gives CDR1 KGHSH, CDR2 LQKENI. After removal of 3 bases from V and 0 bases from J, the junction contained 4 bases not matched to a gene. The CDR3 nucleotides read TGTGCCAGCTCACCCCGGGACAGCGTGAACACTGAAGCTTTCTTT. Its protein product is CASSPRDSVNTEAFF.

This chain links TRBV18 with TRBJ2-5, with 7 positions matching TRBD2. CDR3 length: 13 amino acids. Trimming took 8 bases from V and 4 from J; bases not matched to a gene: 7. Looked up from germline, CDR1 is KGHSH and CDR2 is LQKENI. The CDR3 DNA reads TGTGCCAGCGTACCGACTAGCCTAGAGACCCAGTACTTC. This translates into CASVPTSLETQYF.